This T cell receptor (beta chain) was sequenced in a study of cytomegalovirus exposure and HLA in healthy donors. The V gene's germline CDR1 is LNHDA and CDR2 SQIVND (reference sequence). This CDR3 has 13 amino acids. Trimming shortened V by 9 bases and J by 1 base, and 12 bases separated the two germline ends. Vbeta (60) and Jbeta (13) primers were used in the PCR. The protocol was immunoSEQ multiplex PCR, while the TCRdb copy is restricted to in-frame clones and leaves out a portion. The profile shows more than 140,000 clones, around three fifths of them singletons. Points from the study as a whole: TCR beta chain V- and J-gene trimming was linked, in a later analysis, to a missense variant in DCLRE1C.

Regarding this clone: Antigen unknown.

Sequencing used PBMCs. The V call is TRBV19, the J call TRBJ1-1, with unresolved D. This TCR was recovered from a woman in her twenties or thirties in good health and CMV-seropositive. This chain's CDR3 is CASSTQSNTEAFF. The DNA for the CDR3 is TGTGCCAGCTCAACACAGTCGAACACTGAAGCTTTCTTT.